What follows are 29 T cell receptor beta chains derived from one specimen sequenced in a study of T cells in localized non-small cell lung cancer. Method: immunoSEQ multiplex PCR; TCRdb's copy keeps in-frame clones and lacks some. This table holds 59,000 or so clones, approximately 89% found once. Sample: peripheral blood, taken before any cancer treatment. The receptor source for this set is a man aged 40-75 years with stage I lung adenocarcinoma.

This clone was recorded only once. The chain employs TRBV28 and TRBJ2-7; 8 nucleotides align to TRBD2. There are 15 residues in the CDR3. J gave up 3 bases and V 4 bases, and 8 bases lay outside the gene matches. Looked up from germline, CDR1 is MDHEN and CDR2 is SYDVKM. The CDR3: CASSSPLAGLYEQYF. CDR3 bases: TGTGCCAGCAGTTCCCCCTTAGCGGGACTCTACGAGCAGTACTTC.

This chain links TRBV7-8 with TRBJ2-1, with D perhaps matching TRBD2 (7 bases). CDR1 SGHVS and CDR2 FQNEAQ come from the germline V gene. The CDR3 totals 16 residues. V was clipped by 5 bases and J by 5 bases, with 19 bases between them. For the CDR3, the DNA is TGTGCCAGCAGCCAGCCTGGGGGGGGGCGAGACAATGAGCAGTTCTTC. The encoded protein is CASSQPGGGRDNEQFF.

The chain has TRBV11-3 and TRBJ2-1; either TRBD1 or TRBD2 may fit D (6 bases each). Germline-derived CDR1 and CDR2 are SGHNT and YENEEA. Trimming removed 4 bases from V and 6 bases from J, with 16 bases in between. The CDR3 runs to 15 residues. The CDR3 sequence: CASSSRNGGVNEQFF. The DNA for the CDR3 is TGTGCCAGCAGCTCCCGGAACGGGGGCGTCAATGAGCAGTTCTTC.

The chain is built from TRBV4-3 and TRBJ2-1, with a possible D match to TRBD2 (6 bases). Trimming cost V 0 bases and J 1 base, with 16 bases left between them. CDR1 is LGHNA, CDR2 YSLEER, per germline. This CDR3 has 18 residues. The CDR3: CASSQDHFSDYSYNEQFF. The CDR3 bases are TGCGCCAGCAGCCAAGATCATTTTTCGGACTATTCCTACAATGAGCAGTTCTTC.

The J gene is TRBJ1-4, the V gene TRBV4-1; D might be TRBD1 (6 bases). The CDR3 length is 15 residues. V lost 5 bases and J lost 0, with 10 bases in between. Germline CDR1 and CDR2: MGHRA and YSYEKL. The CDR3 DNA reads as TGCGCCAGCAGCTTTACAGGGTCAACTAATGAAAAACTGTTTTTT. Its translation: CASSFTGSTNEKLFF.

The rearrangement uses TRBV30 and TRBJ1-1; no clear D. The CDR3 is 14 residues long. Germline V gene data show CDR1 as GTSNPN and CDR2 as SVGIG (reference sequence). Trimming pared 2 bases from V and 4 bases from J, leaving 14 bases between. In nucleotides, the CDR3 is TGTGCCTGGAGTAAGGTAGTCCTAGGCACTGAAGCTTTCTTT. It is translated as CAWSKVVLGTEAFF.

J is TRBJ1-2 and V is TRBV7-9; a weak D match, TRBD1 (6 bases). V dropped 5 bases and J dropped 8 bases, with 12 bases sitting between them. This CDR3 is 12 amino acids long. Germline V gives CDR1 SEHNR, CDR2 FQNEAQ (reference sequence). The CDR3, as DNA: TGTGCCAGCAGCCAAACAGGGCGCGGCTACACCTTC. It specifies CASSQTGRGYTF.

For the CDR3, the DNA is TGTGCCAGCTCACCTGGACTAGCGGAGGACCCCAAGTACTTC. Protein sequence: CASSPGLAEDPKYF. The chain is built from TRBV18 and TRBJ2-5; 10 nucleotides line up with TRBD2. V lost 3 bases, J lost 12 bases, and 10 bases stayed unmatched. Per the germline V gene, CDR1 is KGHSH and CDR2 is LQKENI. The length of the CDR3 is 14 residues.

DNA for the CDR3: TGCGCCAGCAGCCATGGCGCGACAGGGGGTTCCTACGAGCAGTACTTC. Translation gives CASSHGATGGSYEQYF. This chain joins TRBV4-1 and TRBJ2-7; 9 nucleotides line up with TRBD1. From germline, CDR1 is MGHRA and CDR2 YSYEKL. The CDR3 spans 16 residues. V lost 3 bases and J lost 1; bases outside the gene matches: 7.

The chain has TRBV7-9 and TRBJ1-3, with D hard to call. The CDR3 has 15 amino acids. The ends were cut back, 3 bases at V and 0 bases at J, with 9 bases in the middle. Germline assignment: CDR1 SEHNR and CDR2 FQNEAQ (reference sequence). The CDR3 loop is CASSLGDHSGNTIYF. Written as DNA, the CDR3 is TGTGCCAGCAGCTTGGGTGATCACTCTGGAAACACCATATATTTT.

V and J are TRBV12-5 and TRBJ1-1, with D perhaps TRBD1 (6 bases). Germline V CDR1 and CDR2: LGHNT, FRNRAP. The CDR3 has 13 amino acids. Trimming removed 9 bases from V and 1 base from J, with 12 bases in between. CDR3 sequence (DNA): TGTGCTAGCCGAAAACAGGGGAACACTGAAGCTTTCTTT. As protein: CASRKQGNTEAFF.

The chain carries TRBV6-5 and TRBJ1-3, with D possibly matching TRBD1 (5 bases). V lost 0 bases to trimming and J lost 2 bases, with 11 bases between them. The CDR3 runs to 16 residues. The germline V gene has CDR1 MNHEY and CDR2 SVGAGI. CDR3 loop: CASSYSMAGAGNTIYF. The CDR3 DNA reads as TGTGCCAGCAGTTACTCGATGGCGGGGGCTGGAAACACCATATATTTT.

This chain uses TRBV5-1 with TRBJ1-2; 10 bases line up with TRBD1. V lost 3 bases and J lost 7; bases outside the gene matches: 6. This CDR3 has 14 amino acids. The germline CDR1 and CDR2 sequences are SGHRS and YFSETQ. The CDR3 spells CASSSGQGLGGYTF. CDR3 nucleotide sequence: TGCGCCAGCAGCTCGGGACAGGGGTTGGGTGGCTACACCTTC.

This chain links TRBV28 with TRBJ2-6, with D possibly matching TRBD1 (6 bases). Germline V gives CDR1 MDHEN, CDR2 SYDVKM. The CDR3 has 16 amino acids. V was cut by 3 bases and J by 3 bases, with 12 bases left in between. The CDR3 DNA sequence: TGTGCCAGCAGTTTGCCAGGGGCGTATGGGGCCAACGTCCTGACTTTC. This sequence encodes CASSLPGAYGANVLTF.

This clone appeared a single time. The chain is built from TRBV7-9 and TRBJ2-7; 7 nucleotides agree with TRBD1. Germline-derived CDR1 and CDR2 are SEHNR and FQNEAQ (reference sequence). The J segment lost 6 bases and the V segment lost 3 bases, leaving 8 bases of the junction unmatched. The CDR3 has 14 residues. The CDR3 protein is CASSFDRASAEQYF. The CDR3 nucleotides read TGTGCCAGCAGCTTTGACAGGGCCAGCGCCGAGCAGTACTTC.

The chain links TRBV6-5 to TRBJ2-2; 7 nucleotides match TRBD2. Germline CDR1 MNHEY, CDR2 SVGAGI. After removal of 6 bases from V and 5 bases from J, the junction contained 6 bases not matched to a gene. The CDR3 is made up of 14 amino acids. CDR3 DNA: TGTGCCAGCAGCTACGGCGGGGGTACCGGGGAGCTGTTTTTT. Encoded protein: CASSYGGGTGELFF.

The chain links TRBV7-8 to TRBJ2-7; no definite D call. CDR1 is SGHVS, CDR2 FQNEAQ, per germline. The CDR3 consists of 15 residues. Deletions cut 5 bases from V and 2 bases from J, with 16 bases between. CDR3 nucleotide sequence: TGTGCCAGCAGCCCTGTAGGCAGGAACCCCTACGAGCAGTACTTC. Amino acids: CASSPVGRNPYEQYF.

V and J are TRBV5-4 and TRBJ1-1, with D unclear. V dropped 5 bases and J dropped 3 bases, with 11 bases sitting between them. The CDR3 has 13 amino acids. CDR1 and CDR2 from the germline V gene are SGHNT and YYREEE (reference sequence). CDR3 coding DNA: TGTGCCAGCAGTTTTTGGAGCGACACTGAAGCTTTCTTT. Amino acids: CASSFWSDTEAFF.

This clone was picked up one time. V usage is TRBV7-9 and J usage is TRBJ2-5; 9 bases align to TRBD1. The J segment lost 4 bases and the V segment lost 5 bases, leaving 14 bases of the junction unmatched. CDR3 size: 17 residues. Germline loops: CDR1 SEHNR, CDR2 FQNEAQ (reference sequence). CDR3 coding DNA: TGTGCCAGCAGCCGTATCGGGGGACAGGGTGTTTCAGAGACCCAGTACTTC. Residues: CASSRIGGQGVSETQYF.

The chain couples TRBV5-1 to TRBJ1-3, with D possibly being TRBD1 (5 bases). V lost 4 bases, J lost 4 bases, and 18 bases lay in between. Germline V lookup: CDR1 SGHRS, CDR2 YFSETQ. The CDR3 covers 16 residues. The chain's CDR3 is CASSPDLQGSGNTIYF. CDR3 bases: TGCGCCAGCAGCCCGGACCTCCAGGGATCCGGAAACACCATATATTTT.

The chain carries TRBV11-3 and TRBJ2-7; 7 bases match TRBD2. The V gene's germline CDR1 is SGHNT and CDR2 YENEEA. The CDR3 sequence is 15 residues long. Trimming took 2 bases from V and 0 from J; bases not matched to a gene: 4. The CDR3 is CASSLTSVFSYEQYF. CDR3 coding DNA: TGTGCCAGCAGCTTAACTAGCGTGTTCTCCTACGAGCAGTACTTC.

The V gene is TRBV28, the J gene TRBJ2-3; D is ambiguous. The CDR3 has 14 amino acids. V lost 2 bases and J 3 bases, leaving 9 bases between the germline ends. CDR1 and CDR2 (germline): MDHEN, SYDVKM. CDR3 loop: CASSLEVRTDTQYF. The CDR3 DNA sequence: TGTGCCAGCAGTTTAGAGGTCCGTACAGATACGCAGTATTTT.

The J gene is TRBJ1-2, the V gene TRBV19; a weak D match, TRBD1 (6 bases). This CDR3 contains 14 residues. Trimming cost V 5 bases and J 2 bases, with 12 bases left between them. In germline, CDR1 is LNHDA, CDR2 SQIVND (reference sequence). The CDR3 region has the DNA TGTGCCAGTAGTCGGGGGGCATTGAACTATGGCTACACCTTC. As protein: CASSRGALNYGYTF.

The chain uses TRBV4-2 and TRBJ2-5; perhaps D is TRBD1 or TRBD2 (6 bases each). V lost 1 base, J lost 2 bases, and 17 bases lay in between. Per germline, CDR1 LGHNA and CDR2 YNFKEQ. The CDR3 is made up of 17 amino acids. The DNA of the CDR3 is TGTGCCAGCAGCCAAGCCGGCCGGGGGCAGACTCAAGAGACCCAGTACTTC. As protein: CASSQAGRGQTQETQYF.

CDR3 DNA sequence: TGTGCCAGCAGTGACAGCCTGGGGGCCCAGTACTTC. Amino acids: CASSDSLGAQYF. The chain carries TRBV2 and TRBJ2-5, with D perhaps matching TRBD1 or TRBD2 (5 bases each). Deletions cut 3 bases from V and 9 bases from J, with 11 bases between. Germline V gives CDR1 SNHLY, CDR2 FYNNEI. The CDR3 loop spans 12 amino acids.

This clone was observed once. Other nucleotide sequences in the sample specify the same CDR3. The gene calls are TRBV4-2 and TRBJ2-5; D is ambiguous. Trimming removed 0 bases from V and 3 bases from J, with 5 bases in between. The CDR3 covers 13 residues. CDR1 and CDR2 (germline): LGHNA, YNFKEQ. The CDR3 is CASSQDPKETQYF. The DNA for the CDR3 is TGTGCCAGCAGCCAAGACCCCAAAGAGACCCAGTACTTC.

The table lists this clone with a few counts. This rearrangement joins TRBV28 to TRBJ2-1; D may be TRBD2 (5 bases). The V end lost 6 bases, the J end lost 7 bases, and 16 bases lay between the germline ends. This CDR3 spans 14 amino acids. CDR1 is MDHEN, CDR2 SYDVKM, per germline. The CDR3 DNA follows: TGTGCCAGCAGCCTTCTGGGAGAGAAAAATGAGCAGTTCTTC. Translation: CASSLLGEKNEQFF.

This chain joins TRBV6-6 and TRBJ1-1; D is uncertain. Germline-derived CDR1 and CDR2 are MNHNY and SVGAGI (reference sequence). Deletions cut 8 bases from V and 4 bases from J, with 17 bases between. The CDR3 has 14 amino acids. The CDR3 coding sequence is TGTGCCAGCCGGGCCCAAAATGTGGGCACTGAAGCTTTCTTT. It translates to CASRAQNVGTEAFF.

The chain employs TRBV7-3 and TRBJ2-5, with D possibly TRBD2 on 6 matching bases. Germline V gives CDR1 SGHTA, CDR2 FQGTGA. The CDR3 spans 14 residues. Trimming took off 5 bases at V and 3 bases at J, with 13 bases between the two ends. DNA for the CDR3: TGTGCCAGCAGCCCGGAGGGATTCGAAGAGACCCAGTACTTC. Its protein product is CASSPEGFEETQYF.